The clone carrying this T cell receptor (beta chain) was picked up a small number of times. Its antigen is unidentified. The data originate from a study of T cell repertoires in cytomegalovirus infection. On the study more broadly: Carrying CMV and the relevant HLA type showed in public TCR beta signatures. Overall study findings and caveats: Ex vivo, HLA-C-restricted CMV-specific TCR beta clonotypes prevailed over the rest of the response. Based on cumulative public TCR beta family frequency, carriers of CMV plus the relevant HLA were identified.

The length of the CDR3 is 13 residues. V gave up 4 bases and J gave up 3 bases, with 10 bases separating them. The germline V gene encodes CDR1 SQVTM and CDR2 ANQGSEA. TCRdb independently ran MiXCR on the reads; one entry per CDR3 protein. In the table there are some 180,000 distinct CDR3 sequences, approximately 17% of which are singletons. The source of this sequence is a human donor in good health (CMV status not recorded). Some clones in this sample may be carry-over from other donors' samples. The material sequenced was CD8+ T cells from PBMCs. This chain uses TRBV29-1 with TRBJ1-3; D gene uncertain. CDR3 residues: CSVVKPNGNTIYF. The CDR3 bases are TGCAGCGTTGTTAAGCCGAATGGAAACACCATATATTTT.